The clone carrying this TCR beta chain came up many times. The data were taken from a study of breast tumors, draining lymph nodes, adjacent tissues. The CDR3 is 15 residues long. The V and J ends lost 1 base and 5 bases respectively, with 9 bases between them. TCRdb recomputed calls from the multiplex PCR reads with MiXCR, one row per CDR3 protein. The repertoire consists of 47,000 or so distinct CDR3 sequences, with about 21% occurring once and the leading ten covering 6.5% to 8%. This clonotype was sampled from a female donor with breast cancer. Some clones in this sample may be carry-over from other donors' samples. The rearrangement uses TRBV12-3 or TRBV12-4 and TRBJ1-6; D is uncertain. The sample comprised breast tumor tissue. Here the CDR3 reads CASSLGDTNNSPLHF. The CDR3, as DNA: TGTGCCAGCAGTTTAGGCGACACTAATAATTCACCCCTCCACTTT.